Below, 10 T cell receptor beta chains from the same sample are listed, as sequenced in a study of CD8+ T cells in alopecia areata (dated by TCRdb to the late 2010s). Pooled mouse cutaneous lymph node cells were stained for CD4, CD8alpha, NKG2D, NKG2ACE and other markers and were then sorted on a BD Influx. Receptors were amplified or captured by the immunoSEQ multiplex PCR assay. For TCR sequencing, RNA was extracted from every sample and reverse transcribed into cDNA to serve as template. TCRdb took over this immuneACCESS table, retaining in-frame rearrangements with V and J assigned. Such tables are incomplete; in checked studies, under half of the missing clones stem from an unresolved V gene, and the remainder is unexplained. The data for this sample show 250,000 or so clones, each detected more than once. Jointly, the top ten make up roughly 1.2% of the sample. Sequenced material: CD4+ T cells sorted from a lymph node. The source is a C3H/HeJ mouse with alopecia areata. This strain is of MHC haplotype H2-k.

A remark on this clone: Gene labels here are mouse ones. The read falls 4 residues short of the CDR3 end, and the missing part is taken from the germline J gene. Within the sample, other DNA sequences also encode this same CDR3. The chain joins TRBV1 to TRBJ2-3, with a possible D match to TRBD1 (6 bases). Deletions cut 3 bases from V and 0 bases from J, with 7 bases between. The CDR3 is made up of 14 amino acids. CDR1 and CDR2 (germline): NSQYPW, LRSPGD (reference sequence). CDR3 bases read: TGCACCTGCAGTGCTACAGGGAGTGCAGAA. The encoded protein is CTCSATGSAE. The whole CDR3 protein reads CTCSATGSAETLYF.

In its sample, this clone was seen a few times. Mouse gene names and germline throughout. The CDR3 extends 4 residues past the end of the read, so its final part is completed from the germline J gene. The chain recombines TRBV17 with TRBJ2-7; TRBD2 aligns across 11 bases. CDR1 is MNHDT and CDR2 is YYDKIL in the germline V gene. V lost 6 bases to trimming and J lost 1 base; unmatched junction nucleotides: 2. The CDR3 contains 14 residues. The CDR3 reads CASRRLGGSYEQYF. The covered CDR3 bases are TGTGCTAGCAGGAGACTGGGGGGGTCCTAT. Combining the CDR3 with reference TRBV17 and TRBJ2-7 gives the whole variable domain DTTVKQNPRYKLARVGKPVNLICSQTMNHDTMYWYQKKPNQAPKLLLFYYDKILNREADTFEKFQSSRPNNSFCSLYIGSAGLEYSAMYLCASRRLGGSYEQYFGPGTRLTVL.

In regard to this clone: Any gene name here is a mouse gene name. The read gets to within 4 residues of the CDR3 end, and the germline J gene fills in the rest. The rearrangement links TRBV1 to TRBJ1-1; TRBD1 agrees at 9 bases. J gave up 4 bases and V 1 base, and 7 bases lay outside the gene matches. This CDR3 is 16 amino acids long. Germline V gene data show CDR1 as NSQYPW and CDR2 as LRSPGD (reference sequence). The part of the CDR3 DNA that was read is TGCACCTGCAGTGCAGGGCGGGACAGGGAGGGCACA. The encoded protein is CTCSAGRDREGT. The entire CDR3 is CTCSAGRDREGTEVFF.

Comment on this clone: Mouse germline and gene names are used. The CDR3 is cut off 4 residues early in the read; its end comes from the germline J gene. The chain is built from TRBV5 and TRBJ2-2, with D tentatively TRBD2 (6 bases). Germline V gene sequence: CDR1 LGHNA, CDR2 YNLKQL (reference sequence). The CDR3 runs to 16 residues. Trimming pared 1 base from V and 0 bases from J, leaving 9 bases between. Incomplete CDR3 DNA: TGTGCCAGCAGCCAAGTCCTGGGGCCAAACACCGGG. Protein: CASSQVLGPNTG. The CDR3, in full, reads CASSQVLGPNTGQLYF.

Concerning this clone: Genes here carry mouse names. This CDR3 is CASGDASGGYEQYF. The CDR3 DNA, read in part, is TGTGCCAGCGGTGATGCTTCTGGGGGGTAT. The chain employs TRBV13-2 and TRBJ2-7; 8 nucleotides line up with TRBD2. The read ends 4 residues early relative to the CDR3; the germline J gene fills the gap. The CDR3 spans 14 residues. Looked up from germline, CDR1 is NNHNN and CDR2 is SYGAGS (reference sequence).

Details on this clone: Genes here carry mouse names. The CDR3: CASSFKNQNYAEQFF. The sequenced CDR3 bases are TGTGCCAGCAGTTTCAAAAACCAGAACTATGCT. The gene calls are TRBV14 and TRBJ2-1; D is undetermined. The read finishes 4 residues shy of the CDR3 end, and the germline J gene is used to complete it. The V end lost 1 base, the J end lost 1 base, and 9 bases lay between the germline ends. The CDR3 is made up of 15 amino acids. The V gene's germline CDR1 is SGHDT and CDR2 FRDEAV.

About this clone itself: These gene names are mouse names. The read halts 4 residues ahead of the CDR3 end, with the missing end drawn from the germline J gene. Different DNA sequences within this sample yield the same CDR3. The chain couples TRBV19 to TRBJ1-2; TRBD1 is a possible D gene (6 bases). The V end lost 4 bases, the J end lost 3 bases, and 10 bases lay between the germline ends. Looked up from germline, CDR1 is FNHDT and CDR2 is SITEND (reference sequence). The CDR3 contains 13 residues. The CDR3 loop is CASSPSGDSDYTF. The sequenced CDR3 bases are TGTGCCAGCAGTCCCTCAGGGGACTCC.

A few counts support this clone. Mouse gene names and germline throughout. Read data end 4 residues before the CDR3 end; the end is taken from the germline J gene. Distinct nucleotide sequences in the sample also encode this CDR3. V gene TRBV13-2 combines with J gene TRBJ2-7; the D gene is possibly TRBD2 (7 bases). V was trimmed by 3 bases and J by 0 bases, leaving 10 bases between them. Per the germline V gene, CDR1 is NNHNN and CDR2 is SYGAGS (reference sequence). The CDR3 extends over 14 amino acids. CDR3 DNA, as far as it was read: TGTGCCAGCGGTGGAGGGGGGGTCTCCTAT. This gives the protein CASGGGGVSY. The full CDR3 is CASGGGGVSYEQYF.

This clone was counted between two and nine times. Genes here carry mouse names. The CDR3 end is not reached by the read, which stops 4 residues before it; the germline J gene fills it in. V gene TRBV1 combines with J gene TRBJ2-7, with D perhaps matching TRBD1 (5 bases). This CDR3 contains 12 residues. Germline CDR1 and CDR2: NSQYPW and LRSPGD (reference sequence). Incomplete CDR3 DNA: TGCACCTGCAGTGACGACAGTTAT. Its translation: CTCSDDSY. The whole CDR3 protein is CTCSDDSYEQYF. The whole variable domain, remainder taken from reference TRBV1 and TRBJ2-7, is VTLLEQNPRWRLVPRGQAVNLRCILKNSQYPWMSWYQQDLQKQLQWLFTLRSPGDKEVKSLPGADYLATRVTDTELRLQVANMSQGRTLYCTCSDDSYEQYFGPGTRLTVL.

This clone appeared a few times. Gene names are the mouse ones. Coverage ceases 4 residues before the CDR3 finishes, and the germline J gene fills in the end. This same CDR3 is encoded by further DNA sequences in the sample. The chain joins TRBV5 to TRBJ1-1, with 9 nucleotides matching TRBD1. J gave up 1 base and V 2 bases, and 2 bases lay outside the gene matches. The CDR3 loop spans 15 amino acids. From germline, CDR1 is LGHNA and CDR2 YNLKQL (reference sequence). The CDR3 protein is CASSQPGQGNTEVFF. CDR3 DNA (partial): TGTGCCAGCAGCCAACCGGGACAGGGGAACACA.